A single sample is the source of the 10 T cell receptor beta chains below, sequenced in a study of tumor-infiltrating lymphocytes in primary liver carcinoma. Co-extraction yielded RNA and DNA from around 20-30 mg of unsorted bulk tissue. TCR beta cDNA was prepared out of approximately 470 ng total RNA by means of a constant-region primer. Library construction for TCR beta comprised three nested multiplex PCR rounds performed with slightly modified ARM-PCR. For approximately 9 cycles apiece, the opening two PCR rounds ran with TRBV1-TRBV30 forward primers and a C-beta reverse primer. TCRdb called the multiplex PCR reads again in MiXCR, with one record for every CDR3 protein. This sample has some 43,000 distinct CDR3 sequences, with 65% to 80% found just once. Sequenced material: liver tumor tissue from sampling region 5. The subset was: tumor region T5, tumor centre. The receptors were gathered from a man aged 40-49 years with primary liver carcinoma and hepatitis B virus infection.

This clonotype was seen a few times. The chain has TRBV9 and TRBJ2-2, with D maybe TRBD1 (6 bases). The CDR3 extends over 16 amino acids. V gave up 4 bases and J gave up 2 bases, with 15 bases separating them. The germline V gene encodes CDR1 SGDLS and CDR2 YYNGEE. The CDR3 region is CASSSPTGPNTGELFF. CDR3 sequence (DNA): TGTGCCAGCAGCTCCCCCACAGGGCCTAACACCGGGGAGCTGTTTTTT.

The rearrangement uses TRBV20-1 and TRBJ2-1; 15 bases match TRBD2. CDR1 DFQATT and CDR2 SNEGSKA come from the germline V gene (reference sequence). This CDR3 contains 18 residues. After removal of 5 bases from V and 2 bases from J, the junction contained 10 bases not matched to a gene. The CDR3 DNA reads TGCAGTGCTTATACCGGGACTAGCGGGAGGACAACCTACAATGAGCAGTTCTTC. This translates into CSAYTGTSGRTTYNEQFF.

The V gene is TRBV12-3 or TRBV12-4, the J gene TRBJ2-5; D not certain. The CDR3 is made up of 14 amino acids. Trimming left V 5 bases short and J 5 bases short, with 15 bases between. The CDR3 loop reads CASSTPDTQETQYF. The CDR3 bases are TGTGCCAGCAGTACCCCAGACACACAGGAGACCCAGTACTTC.

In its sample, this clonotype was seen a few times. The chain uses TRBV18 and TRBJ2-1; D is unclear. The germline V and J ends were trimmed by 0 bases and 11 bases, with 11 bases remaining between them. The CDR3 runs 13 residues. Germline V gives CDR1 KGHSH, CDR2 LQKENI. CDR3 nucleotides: TGTGCCAGCTCACCACCGTCCTTTCGTCAGCAGTTCTTC. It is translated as CASSPPSFRQQFF.

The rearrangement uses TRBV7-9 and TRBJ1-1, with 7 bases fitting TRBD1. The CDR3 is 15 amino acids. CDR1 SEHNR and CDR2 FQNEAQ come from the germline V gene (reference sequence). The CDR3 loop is CDSGPRQGWNTEAFF. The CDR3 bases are TGTGACAGTGGCCCCCGACAGGGCTGGAACACTGAAGCTTTCTTT.

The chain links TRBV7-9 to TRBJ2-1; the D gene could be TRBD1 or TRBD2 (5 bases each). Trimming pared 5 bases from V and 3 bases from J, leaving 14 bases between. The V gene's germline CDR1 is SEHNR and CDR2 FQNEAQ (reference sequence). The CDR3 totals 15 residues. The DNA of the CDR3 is TGTGCCAGCAGCGCTAACGAGGGGAGCTACAATGAGCAGTTCTTC. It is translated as CASSANEGSYNEQFF.

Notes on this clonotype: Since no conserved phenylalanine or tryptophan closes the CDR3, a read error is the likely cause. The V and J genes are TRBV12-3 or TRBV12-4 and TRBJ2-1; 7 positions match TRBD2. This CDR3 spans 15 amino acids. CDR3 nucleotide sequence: TGTGCCAGCACTCGTGCCCGGGGGGACTACATTGAGCAGTTCTAC. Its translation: CASTRARGDYIEQFY.

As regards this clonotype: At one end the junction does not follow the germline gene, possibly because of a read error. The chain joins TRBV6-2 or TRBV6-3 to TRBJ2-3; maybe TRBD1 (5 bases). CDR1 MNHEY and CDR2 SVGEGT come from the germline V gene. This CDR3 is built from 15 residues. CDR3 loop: CASRRQQPSTDTQYF. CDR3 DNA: TGCGCCAGCAGGAGACAGCAACCTAGCACAGATACGCAGTATTTT.

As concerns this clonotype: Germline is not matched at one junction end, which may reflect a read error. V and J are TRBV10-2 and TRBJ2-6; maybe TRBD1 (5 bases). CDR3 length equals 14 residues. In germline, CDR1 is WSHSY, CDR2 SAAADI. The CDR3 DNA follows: TGCGCCAGCAGTGCGGTCTCTGGGGCCAGCGTCCTGACTTTC. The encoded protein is CASSAVSGASVLTF.

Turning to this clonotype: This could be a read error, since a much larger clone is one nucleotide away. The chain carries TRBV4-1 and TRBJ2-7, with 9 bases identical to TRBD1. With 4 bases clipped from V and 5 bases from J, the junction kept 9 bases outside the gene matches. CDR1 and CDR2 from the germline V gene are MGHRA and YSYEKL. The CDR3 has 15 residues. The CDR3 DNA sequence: TGCGCCAGCAGCCTGGCAGAGGGACAGGGAGACGAGCAGTACTTC. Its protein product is CASSLAEGQGDEQYF.